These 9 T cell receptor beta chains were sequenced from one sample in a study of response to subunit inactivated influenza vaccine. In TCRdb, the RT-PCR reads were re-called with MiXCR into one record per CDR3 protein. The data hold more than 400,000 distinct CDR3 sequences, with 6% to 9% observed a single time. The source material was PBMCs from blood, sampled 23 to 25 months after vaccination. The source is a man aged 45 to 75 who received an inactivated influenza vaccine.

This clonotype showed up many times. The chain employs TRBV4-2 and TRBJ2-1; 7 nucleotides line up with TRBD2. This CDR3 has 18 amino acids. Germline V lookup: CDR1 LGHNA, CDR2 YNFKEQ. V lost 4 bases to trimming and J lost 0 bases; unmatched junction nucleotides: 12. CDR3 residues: CASSLSRLAQSSYNEQFF. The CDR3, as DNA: TGTGCCAGCAGCCTATCCCGACTAGCCCAGAGCTCCTACAATGAGCAGTTCTTC.

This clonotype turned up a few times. CDR3 sequence: CASSLYGYEQYF. The CDR3 DNA reads as TGTGCCAGCAGCTTATACGGTTACGAGCAGTACTTC. The chain recombines TRBV11-2 with TRBJ2-7; D not resolved. Germline loops: CDR1 SGHAT, CDR2 FQNNGV. The CDR3 runs to 12 residues. V was trimmed by 2 bases and J by 4 bases, leaving 6 bases between them.

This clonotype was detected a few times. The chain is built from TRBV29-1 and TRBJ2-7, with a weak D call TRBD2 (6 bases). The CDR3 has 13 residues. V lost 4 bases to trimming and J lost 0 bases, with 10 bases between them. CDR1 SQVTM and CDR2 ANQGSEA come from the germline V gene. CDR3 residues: CSVGLASSYEQYF. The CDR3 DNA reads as TGCAGCGTTGGTCTAGCGAGCTCCTACGAGCAGTACTTC.

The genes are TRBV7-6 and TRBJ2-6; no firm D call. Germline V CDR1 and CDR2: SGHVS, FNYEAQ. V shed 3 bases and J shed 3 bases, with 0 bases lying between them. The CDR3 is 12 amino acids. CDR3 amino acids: CASSFGANVLTF. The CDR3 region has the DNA TGTGCCAGCAGCTTTGGGGCCAACGTCCTGACTTTC.

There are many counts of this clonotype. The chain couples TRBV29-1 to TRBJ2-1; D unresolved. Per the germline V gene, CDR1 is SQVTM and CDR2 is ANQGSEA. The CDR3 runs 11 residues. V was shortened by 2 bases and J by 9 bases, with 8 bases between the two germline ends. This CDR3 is CSVESGLEQFF. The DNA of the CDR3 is TGCAGCGTTGAATCCGGGCTTGAGCAGTTCTTC.

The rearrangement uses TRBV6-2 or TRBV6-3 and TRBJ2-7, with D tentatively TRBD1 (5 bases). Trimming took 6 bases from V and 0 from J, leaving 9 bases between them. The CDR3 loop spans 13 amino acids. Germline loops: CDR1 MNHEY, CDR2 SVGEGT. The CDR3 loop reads CASRKTGSYEQYF. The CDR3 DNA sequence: TGTGCCAGCAGGAAAACAGGCTCCTACGAGCAGTACTTC.

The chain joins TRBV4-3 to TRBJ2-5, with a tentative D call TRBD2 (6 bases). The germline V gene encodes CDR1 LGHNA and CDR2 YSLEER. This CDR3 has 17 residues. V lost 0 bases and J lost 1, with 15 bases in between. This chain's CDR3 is CASSQDRGLLRQETQYF. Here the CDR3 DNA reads TGCGCCAGCAGCCAAGATCGGGGACTCCTCCGCCAAGAGACCCAGTACTTC.

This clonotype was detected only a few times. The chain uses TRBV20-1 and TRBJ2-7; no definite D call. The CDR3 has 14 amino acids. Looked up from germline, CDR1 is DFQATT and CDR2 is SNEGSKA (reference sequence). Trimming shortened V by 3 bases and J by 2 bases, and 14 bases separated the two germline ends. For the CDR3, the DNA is TGCAGTGCTAGCTCCGTAGGCTCGACCTACGAGCAGTACTTC. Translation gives CSASSVGSTYEQYF.

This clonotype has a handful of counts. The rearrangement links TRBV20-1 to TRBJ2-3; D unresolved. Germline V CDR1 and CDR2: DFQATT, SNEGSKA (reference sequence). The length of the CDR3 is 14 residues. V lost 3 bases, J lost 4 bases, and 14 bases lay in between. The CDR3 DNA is TGCAGTGCTAGTACGCCTGCCAAGGCAGATACGCAGTATTTT. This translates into CSASTPAKADTQYF.